These T cell receptor beta chains were read from a single sample in a study of PD-L1 blockade in urothelial cancer. The data were produced by immunoSEQ multiplex PCR, yet TCRdb's version contains in-frame clones alone and is incomplete. The table has about 45,000 clones, around 88% seen once. The sequencing here drew on PBMCs, taken around atezolizumab (anti-PD-L1) treatment. These receptors were obtained from a man aged 80 or over with urothelial cancer. The CDR3 runs from the conserved cysteine through the conserved F or W. The order of the fields is V gene, CDR3 protein.

>TRBV14
CASSPGGAYPFYGYTF
>TRBV30
CAWSDLGRGDTEAFF
>TRBV4-3
CASSQAGPLNEKLFF
>TRBV5-1
CASSSNPGQTANTEAFF
>TRBV7-8
CASSSGGAFYEQYF
>TRBV29-1
CSVEDHGGGTEAFF
>TRBV5-8
CASSLANEQYF
>TRBV29-1
CSAKKGQGIDTQYF
>TRBV29-1
CSGHRGNNYNEQFF
>TRBV10-1
CATSQGTHTGELFF
>TRBV4-1
CASSQEGQGFNEQFF
>TRBV5-1
CASSLANSRETQYF
>TRBV5-1
CASSPSGPPNSETQYF
>TRBV5-6
CASSSAGVTFF
>TRBV6-5
CASSPRGEGYNEQFF
>TRBV10-2
CATQTGANTEAFF
>TRBV2
CASSEAGQGGTDTQYF
>TRBV5-1
CASSLESSGSYYDEQFF
>TRBV5-5
CASNPAQIQETQYF
>TRBV14
CASSPAASGVSYEQYF
>TRBV18
CASSPEGLGGYGYTF
>TRBV18
CASSPEQKTAFF
>TRBV9
CASSVAGATNYGYTF
>TRBV19
CASSLRGQHSYEQYF
>TRBV7-2
CASSLGGSGFYEQYF
>TRBV6-5
CAAWGTANTGELFF
>TRBV7-2
CASDRVQETQYF
>TRBV5-1
CASSTDRGRQYNEQFF
>TRBV5-4
CASSFDSGQPQHF
>TRBV6-5
CASRRQTNTGELFF
>TRBV2
CASTLIGTSGRSSSYEQYF
>TRBV7-2
CASSLAVGAPYEQYF
>TRBV5-4
CASSTSQGNYGYTF
>TRBV11-2
CASSDQGASGTQYF
>TRBV4-1
CASSQDQDRERKFNEQFF
>TRBV6-6
CASSQQESSGNTIYF
>TRBV19
CASSRGTGSVYAGELFF
>TRBV10-2
CASRHGLAGGQETQYF
>TRBV6-6
CASSSTGSNYGYTF
>TRBV7-2
CASSLIAGGETQYF